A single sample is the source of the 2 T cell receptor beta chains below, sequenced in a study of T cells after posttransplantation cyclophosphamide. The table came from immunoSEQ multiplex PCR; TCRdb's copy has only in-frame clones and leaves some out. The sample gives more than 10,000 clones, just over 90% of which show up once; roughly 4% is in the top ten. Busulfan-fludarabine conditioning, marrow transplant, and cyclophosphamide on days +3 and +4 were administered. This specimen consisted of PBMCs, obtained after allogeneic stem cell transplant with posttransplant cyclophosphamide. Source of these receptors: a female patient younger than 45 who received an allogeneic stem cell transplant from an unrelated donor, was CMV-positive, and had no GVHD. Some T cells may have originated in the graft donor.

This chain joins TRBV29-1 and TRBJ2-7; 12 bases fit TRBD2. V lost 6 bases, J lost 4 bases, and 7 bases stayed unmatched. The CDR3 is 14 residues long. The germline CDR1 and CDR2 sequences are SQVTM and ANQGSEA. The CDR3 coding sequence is TGCAGCGTCGGGACTAGCGGGTTGGGATACGAGCAGTACTTC. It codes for CSVGTSGLGYEQYF.

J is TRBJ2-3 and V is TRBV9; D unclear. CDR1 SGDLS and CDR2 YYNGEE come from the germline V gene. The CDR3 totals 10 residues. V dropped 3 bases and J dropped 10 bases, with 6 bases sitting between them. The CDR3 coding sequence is TGTGCCAGCAGCGATGCGCCGCAGTATTTT. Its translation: CASSDAPQYF.